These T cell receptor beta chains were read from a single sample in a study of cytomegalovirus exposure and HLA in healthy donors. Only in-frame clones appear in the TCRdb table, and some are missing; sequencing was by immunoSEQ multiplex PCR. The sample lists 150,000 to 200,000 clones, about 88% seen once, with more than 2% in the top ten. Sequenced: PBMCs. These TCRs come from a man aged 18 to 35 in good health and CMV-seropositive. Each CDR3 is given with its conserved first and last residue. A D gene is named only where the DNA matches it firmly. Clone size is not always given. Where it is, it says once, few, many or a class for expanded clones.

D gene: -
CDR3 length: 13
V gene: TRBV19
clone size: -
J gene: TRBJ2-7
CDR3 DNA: TGTGCCAGTAGTACGGCTTACAGAAACGAGCAGTACTTC
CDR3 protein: CASSTAYRNEQYF

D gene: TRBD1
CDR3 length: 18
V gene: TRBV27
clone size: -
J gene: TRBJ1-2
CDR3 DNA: TGTGCCAGCAGTTTAAAACCGCCCACACAGGGGGCTAACTATGGCTACACCTTC
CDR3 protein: CASSLKPPTQGANYGYTF

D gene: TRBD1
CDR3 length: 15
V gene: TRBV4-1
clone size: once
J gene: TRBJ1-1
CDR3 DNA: TGCGCCAGCAGCCAATCCGACAGGGAGAACACTGAAGCTTTCTTT
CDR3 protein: CASSQSDRENTEAFF

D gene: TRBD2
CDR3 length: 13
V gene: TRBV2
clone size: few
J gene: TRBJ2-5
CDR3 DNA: TGTGCCAGCAGTGGGGACTACTCAGAGACCCAGTACTTC
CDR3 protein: CASSGDYSETQYF

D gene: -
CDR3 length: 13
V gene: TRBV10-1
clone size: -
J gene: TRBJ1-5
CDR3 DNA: TGCGCCAGCAGGTCAGGAAGCAATCAGCCCCAGCATTTT
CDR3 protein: CASRSGSNQPQHF

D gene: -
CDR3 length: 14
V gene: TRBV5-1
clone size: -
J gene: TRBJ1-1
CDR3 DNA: TGCGCCAGCAGCTTGGTACAGGGTGGCACTGAAGCTTTCTTT
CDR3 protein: CASSLVQGGTEAFF

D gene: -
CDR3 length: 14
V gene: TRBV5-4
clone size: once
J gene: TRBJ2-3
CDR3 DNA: TGTGCCAGCAGCGCGGGAATGGGGTCAGATACGCAGTATTTT
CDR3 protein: CASSAGMGSDTQYF

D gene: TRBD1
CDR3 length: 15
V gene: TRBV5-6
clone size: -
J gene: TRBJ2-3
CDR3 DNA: TGTGCCAGCAGCTTGGTTGACAGGGATCAAGATACGCAGTATTTT
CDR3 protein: CASSLVDRDQDTQYF

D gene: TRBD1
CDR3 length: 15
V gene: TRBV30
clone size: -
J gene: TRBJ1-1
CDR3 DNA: TGTGCCTGGAGTCGAACCGGGACAGTGAACACTGAAGCTTTCTTT
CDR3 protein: CAWSRTGTVNTEAFF

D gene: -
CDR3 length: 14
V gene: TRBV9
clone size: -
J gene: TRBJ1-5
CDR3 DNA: TGTGCCAGCAGCGTAGCAGGGGTAGATCAGCCCCAGCATTTT
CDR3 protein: CASSVAGVDQPQHF

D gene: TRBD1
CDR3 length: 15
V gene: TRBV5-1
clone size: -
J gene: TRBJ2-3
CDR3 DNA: TGCGCCAGCAGCTCCCGGGACAGGACCACAGATACGCAGTATTTT
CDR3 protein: CASSSRDRTTDTQYF

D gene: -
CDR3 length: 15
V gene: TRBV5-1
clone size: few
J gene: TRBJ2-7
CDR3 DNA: TGCGCCAGCAGCCTACAGTTAGACAGCTCCTACGAGCAGTACTTC
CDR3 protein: CASSLQLDSSYEQYF

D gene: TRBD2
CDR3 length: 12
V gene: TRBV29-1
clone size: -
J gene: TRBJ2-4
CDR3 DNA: TGCAGCGGCGGCGGGGGTAAAAACATTCAGTACTTC
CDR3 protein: CSGGGGKNIQYF

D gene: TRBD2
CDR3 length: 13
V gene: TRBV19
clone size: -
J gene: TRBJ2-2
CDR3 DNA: TGTGCCAGTAGTATCGGACTAGCGGGGGAGCTGTTTTTT
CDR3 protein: CASSIGLAGELFF

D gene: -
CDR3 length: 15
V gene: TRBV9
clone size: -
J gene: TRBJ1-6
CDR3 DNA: TGTGCCAGCAGCAAGACCGGGTCCTATAATTCACCCCTCCACTTT
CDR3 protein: CASSKTGSYNSPLHF

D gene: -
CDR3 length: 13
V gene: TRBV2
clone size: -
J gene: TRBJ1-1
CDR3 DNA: TGTGCCAGCAGGGACAGTGAGTTGGCTGAAGCTTTCTTT
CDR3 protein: CASRDSELAEAFF